The 17 T cell receptor beta chains presented below share a single source sample, sequenced in a study of regulatory T cells in long-lasting Graves disease. The time point was: newly diagnosed GD, antithyroid drugs for less than 3 months. RNA from PBMCs was the source of the TCR library. Arm-PCR of CDR3 regions with iRepertoire HTBI primers generated TCR beta libraries. Using its own MiXCR run on the multiplex PCR reads, TCRdb lists one record per CDR3 protein. In the table there are roughly 380,000 distinct CDR3 sequences, 15% to 17% of which are singletons. The input for sequencing was peripheral blood mononuclear cells (PBMCs), taken at new diagnosis, from a patient treated with antithyroid drugs. The origin of the receptors is a female donor with Graves disease.

This rearrangement joins TRBV28 to TRBJ1-6; 8 nucleotides match TRBD1. The germline CDR1 and CDR2 sequences are MDHEN and SYDVKM. CDR3 length: 15 residues. V shed 3 bases, J shed 7 bases, and the junction held 5 bases outside the gene matches. DNA of the CDR3: TGTGCCAGCAGTTTTCAGGGGGCGCAAAATTCACCCCTCCACTTT. As protein: CASSFQGAQNSPLHF.

This clonotype was seen more than once but under ten times. Possible read error: a much larger clone is one base away. The gene calls are TRBV29-1 and TRBJ2-1; D possibly corresponds to TRBD2 (6 bases). The germline V gene encodes CDR1 SQVTM and CDR2 ANQGSEA. The CDR3 length is 13 residues. The ends were cut back, 3 bases at V and 8 bases at J, with 14 bases in the middle. Here the CDR3 DNA reads TGCAGCGTTGATACTAGCTTTATGCATGAGCAGTTCTTC. Translating it yields CSVDTSFMHEQFF.

This clonotype occurred a few times. This rearrangement joins TRBV19 to TRBJ2-1, with D uncertain. Trimming shortened V by 0 bases and J by 6 bases, and 12 bases separated the two germline ends. This CDR3 has 15 amino acids. The germline V gene has CDR1 LNHDA and CDR2 SQIVND (reference sequence). CDR3 in amino acids: CASSIDGERFNEQFF. The CDR3 DNA reads TGTGCCAGTAGTATAGATGGGGAACGGTTCAATGAGCAGTTCTTC.

The rearrangement joins TRBV11-2 to TRBJ1-1; a weak D match, TRBD1 (5 bases). CDR3 length: 15 residues. Trimming removed 8 bases from V and 0 bases from J, with 16 bases in between. The germline V gene encodes CDR1 SGHAT and CDR2 FQNNGV. Here the CDR3 reads CASPGVKQMNTEAFF. CDR3 coding DNA: TGTGCCAGCCCGGGGGTGAAACAGATGAACACTGAAGCTTTCTTT.

This clonotype was seen at least ten times. The V call is TRBV2, the J call TRBJ1-1; 7 bases are a match to TRBD1. With 10 bases clipped from V and 5 bases from J, the junction kept 16 bases outside the gene matches. This CDR3 has 15 residues. Germline-derived CDR1 and CDR2 are SNHLY and FYNNEI. CDR3 region: CAITRITGVRTEAFF. The CDR3 region has the DNA TGTGCCATCACCCGAATTACAGGGGTCAGGACTGAAGCTTTCTTT.

This clonotype was recorded only once. A far bigger clonotype differs at one base, so this is likely a read error. V is TRBV7-9 and J is TRBJ1-1; 8 nucleotides align to TRBD2. TRBJ2-3 explains the end of the DNA better; the J call may be wrong. In germline, CDR1 is SEHNR, CDR2 FQNEAQ (reference sequence). CDR3 size: 17 residues. The CDR3 spells CASSDRGSGDPTDTQYF. CDR3 DNA: TGTGCCAGCAGCGACCGGGGTAGCGGGGACCCTACAGATACGCAGTATTTT.

Comment on this clonotype: A much more abundant neighbour one base away suggests this may be a read error. The chain couples TRBV27 to TRBJ2-7; D may be TRBD2 (6 bases). CDR1 MNHEY and CDR2 SMNVEV come from the germline V gene (reference sequence). Deletions cut 5 bases from V and 5 bases from J, with 22 bases between. The CDR3 is 16 amino acids. CDR3 in amino acids: CASSDTLTEGLNEQYF. CDR3 DNA sequence: TGTGCCAGCAGTGACACCCTGACGGAGGGTCTGAACGAGCAGTACTTC.

CDR3 DNA: TGTGCCAGCAGTATTCGGACAGGTAGCTCCTACAATGAGCAGTTCTTC. It is translated as CASSIRTGSSYNEQFF. The V and J genes are TRBV11-2 and TRBJ2-1; 7 bases are a match to TRBD1. From germline, CDR1 is SGHAT and CDR2 FQNNGV. The CDR3 runs 16 residues. J lost 0 bases, V lost 6 bases, and 8 bases had no gene match. The full variable domain, in which reference TRBV11-2 and TRBJ2-1 provide the parts outside the CDR3, is EAGVAQSPRYKIIEKRQSVAFWCNPISGHATLYWYQQILGQGPKLLIQFQNNGVVDDSQLPKDRFSAERLKGVDSTLKIQPAKLEDSAVYLCASSIRTGSSYNEQFFGPGTRLTVL.

This clonotype was observed many times. CDR3 DNA: TGTGCCAGCAGTGTCTCTAGGGGGGCTCCTAGCAATCAGCCCCAGCATTTT. Its translation: CASSVSRGAPSNQPQHF. The V call is TRBV6-1, the J call TRBJ1-5; possible D gene TRBD1, 6 bases. Germline values: CDR1 MNHNS, CDR2 SASEGT. V lost 4 bases and J lost 0, with 16 bases in between. The CDR3 totals 17 residues.

This clonotype was seen at least ten times. At one boundary the junction diverges from the germline segment, which might be a read error. The chain employs TRBV5-1 and TRBJ1-1, with TRBD1 matching over 9 bases. Germline V gives CDR1 SGHRS, CDR2 YFSETQ. This CDR3 comprises 15 residues. CDR3 amino acids: CASSSGQGGNTEAFF. The CDR3 DNA reads as TGTGCCAGCAGTTCGGGACAGGGTGGGAACACTGAAGCTTTCTTT.

This clonotype occurred many times. This chain joins TRBV12-3 or TRBV12-4 and TRBJ1-2; 9 bases match TRBD1. The trim removed 5 bases at V and 5 bases at J, leaving 9 bases unmatched. The CDR3 sequence is 15 residues long. The CDR3 protein is CASSETQGAYYGYTF. For the CDR3, the DNA is TGTGCCAGCAGTGAAACACAGGGGGCTTATTATGGCTACACCTTC.

This clonotype came up many times. The rearrangement uses TRBV11-2 and TRBJ2-4, with 7 bases that match TRBD1. From germline, CDR1 is SGHAT and CDR2 FQNNGV. V trimming: 3 bases; J trimming: 6 bases; junction bases outside the gene matches: 2. The CDR3 sequence is 13 residues long. The CDR3 DNA reads TGTGCCAGCAGCTTCGGGACAGCAAACATTCAGTACTTC. It translates to CASSFGTANIQYF.

This clonotype showed up many times. V is TRBV27 and J is TRBJ1-1; 7 bases line up with TRBD1. V was pared by 6 bases and J by 2 bases, with 6 bases of the junction left unmatched. The germline gives CDR1 MNHEY, CDR2 SMNVEV (reference sequence). This CDR3 contains 14 residues. The CDR3 region is CASRPGTANTEAFF. In DNA, the CDR3 is TGTGCCAGCAGACCTGGGACAGCTAACACTGAAGCTTTCTTT.

This clonotype was recorded at least ten times. The genes are TRBV9 and TRBJ1-2, with D uncertain. V lost 0 bases and J lost 2, with 5 bases in between. The CDR3 runs to 13 residues. CDR1 and CDR2 (germline): SGDLS, YYNGEE. In DNA, the CDR3 is TGTGCCAGCAGCGTAGACGGGAACTATGGCTACACCTTC. It codes for CASSVDGNYGYTF. Complete variable domain (other parts from reference TRBV9 and TRBJ1-2): DSGVTQTPKHLITATGQRVTLRCSPRSGDLSVYWYQQSLDQGLQFLIQYYNGEERAKGNILERFSAQQFPDLHSELNLSSLELGDSALYFCASSVDGNYGYTFGSGTRLTVV.

This clonotype has a handful of counts. The chain couples TRBV12-3 or TRBV12-4 to TRBJ1-3, with a possible D match to TRBD1 (5 bases). Trimming shortened V by 3 bases and J by 0 bases, and 33 bases separated the two germline ends. This CDR3 region has 23 residues. CDR3 residues: CASSFFDFKRLHRDGPSGNTIYF. The CDR3 DNA is TGTGCCAGCAGTTTTTTCGATTTTAAACGTCTTCATCGGGACGGACCCTCTGGAAACACCATATATTTT.

This clonotype was seen many times. The chain employs TRBV20-1 and TRBJ2-6, with D hard to call. Germline CDR1 and CDR2: DFQATT and SNEGSKA (reference sequence). Trimming cost V 3 bases and J 0 bases, with 9 bases left between them. The CDR3 extends over 15 amino acids. CDR3 in DNA: TGCAGTGCTAGCATTCGGGTCTCTGGGGCCAACGTCCTGACTTTC. This translates into CSASIRVSGANVLTF.

In this sample, this clonotype turned up many times. The rearrangement uses TRBV12-3 or TRBV12-4 and TRBJ2-1, with 8 bases that match TRBD1. V was clipped by 4 bases and J by 2 bases; unmatched bases: 4. The CDR3 extends over 15 amino acids. In DNA, the CDR3 is TGTGCCAGCAGTTCCCGGACAGGGCCCTACAATGAGCAGTTCTTC. Encoded protein: CASSSRTGPYNEQFF.